This T cell receptor beta chain was documented in a study of human T cells and chemical hapten exposure. Study context: All patients underwent weekly scalp dosing with diphenylcyclopropenone for the full roughly 25-week study.

This CDR3 comprises 14 residues. V was clipped by 3 bases and J by 8 bases; unmatched bases: 7. CDR1 and CDR2 from the germline V gene are LGHNA and YSLEER. There are a few counts of this clonotype. The time point denotes: patch test 2, 6 weeks after DPC sensitization. Treatment of the sample: therapeutic diphenylcyclopropenone sensitization with weekly scalp DPC. The study used a library that attached unique molecular identifiers to individual cDNA molecules. TCRdb fed the RACE reads into MiXCR, producing one record per CDR3 protein. The data contain a few hundred thousand distinct CDR3 sequences, more than 5% of them singletons.

This TCR was recovered from a woman under 30 with alopecia areata. Some clones in this sample may be carry-over from other donors' samples. The chain has TRBV4-3 and TRBJ1-5; 7 nucleotides line up with TRBD1. Sequencing was performed on whole blood, taken in connection with sensitization to the hapten diphenylcyclopropenone (DPC). The CDR3 loop reads CASSQLTGVEPQHF. CDR3 nucleotides: TGCGCCAGCAGCCAGCTTACAGGGGTCGAGCCCCAGCATTTT.